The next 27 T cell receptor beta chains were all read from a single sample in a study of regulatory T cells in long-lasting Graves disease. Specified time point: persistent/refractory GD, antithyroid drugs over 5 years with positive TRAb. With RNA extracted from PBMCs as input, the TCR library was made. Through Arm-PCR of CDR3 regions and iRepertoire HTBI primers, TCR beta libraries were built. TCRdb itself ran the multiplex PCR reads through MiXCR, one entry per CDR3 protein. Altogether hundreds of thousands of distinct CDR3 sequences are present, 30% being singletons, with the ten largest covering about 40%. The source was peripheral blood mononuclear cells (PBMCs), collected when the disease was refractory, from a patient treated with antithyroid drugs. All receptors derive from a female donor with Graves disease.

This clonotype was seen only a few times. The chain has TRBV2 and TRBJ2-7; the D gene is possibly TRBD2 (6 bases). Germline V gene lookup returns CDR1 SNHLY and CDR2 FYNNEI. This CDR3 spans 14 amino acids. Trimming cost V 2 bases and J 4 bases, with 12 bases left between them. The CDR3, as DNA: TGTGCCAGCAGTGAATGGAGGGTATGGTACGAGCAGTACTTC. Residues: CASSEWRVWYEQYF.

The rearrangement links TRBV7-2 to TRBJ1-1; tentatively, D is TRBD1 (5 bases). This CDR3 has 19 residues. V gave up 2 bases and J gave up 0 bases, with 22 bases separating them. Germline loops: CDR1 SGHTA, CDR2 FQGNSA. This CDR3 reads CASSLMMAGTGTVNTEAFF. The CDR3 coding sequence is TGTGCCAGCAGCTTAATGATGGCGGGGACCGGGACGGTGAACACTGAAGCTTTCTTT.

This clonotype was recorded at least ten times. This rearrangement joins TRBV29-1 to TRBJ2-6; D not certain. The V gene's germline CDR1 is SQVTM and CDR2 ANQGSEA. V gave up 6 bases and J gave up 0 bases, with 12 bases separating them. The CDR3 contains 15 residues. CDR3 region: CSVGSASSGANVLTF. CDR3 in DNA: TGCAGCGTGGGATCAGCTAGCTCTGGGGCCAACGTCCTGACTTTC.

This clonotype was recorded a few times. The CDR3 region has the DNA TGCAGTGCTGGGCTAGCGGGAGTTGGCTACGAGCAGTACTTC. This sequence encodes CSAGLAGVGYEQYF. The V and J genes are TRBV20-1 and TRBJ2-7; 10 nucleotides align to TRBD2. This CDR3 is 14 amino acids long. Germline CDR1 is DFQATT and CDR2 is SNEGSKA (reference sequence). The ends lost 5 bases at V and 3 bases at J; junction bases unmatched: 7.

This CDR3 is CASSSGTGAGRMEQYF. DNA of the CDR3: TGTGCCAGCAGCTCCGGGACAGGGGCGGGACGAATGGAGCAGTACTTC. The rearrangement uses TRBV27 and TRBJ2-7, with 10 bases matching TRBD1. CDR1 and CDR2 (germline): MNHEY, SMNVEV (reference sequence). The junction had 15 bases not matched to a gene; V was cut back by 6 bases and J by 7 bases. The CDR3 runs 16 residues.

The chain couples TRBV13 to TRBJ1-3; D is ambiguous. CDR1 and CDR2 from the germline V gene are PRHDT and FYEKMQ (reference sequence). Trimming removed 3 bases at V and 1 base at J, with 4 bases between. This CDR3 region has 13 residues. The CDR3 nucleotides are TGTGCCAGCAGCTTCGAATCTGGAAACACCATATATTTT. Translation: CASSFESGNTIYF.

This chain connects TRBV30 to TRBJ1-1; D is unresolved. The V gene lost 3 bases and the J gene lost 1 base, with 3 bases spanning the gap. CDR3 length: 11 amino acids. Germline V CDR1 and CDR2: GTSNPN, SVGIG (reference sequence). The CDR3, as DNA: TGTGCCTGGAGGGAGAACACTGAAGCTTTCTTT. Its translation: CAWRENTEAFF.

The DNA for the CDR3 is TGTGCCAGCAGTCAACAGATTAATGAAAAACTGTTTTTT. Protein product: CASSQQINEKLFF. The chain is built from TRBV25-1 and TRBJ1-4, with D unresolved. There are 13 residues in the CDR3. Trimming stripped 5 bases from V and 4 bases from J, with 8 bases between. Germline CDR1 and CDR2: MGHDK and SYGVNS.

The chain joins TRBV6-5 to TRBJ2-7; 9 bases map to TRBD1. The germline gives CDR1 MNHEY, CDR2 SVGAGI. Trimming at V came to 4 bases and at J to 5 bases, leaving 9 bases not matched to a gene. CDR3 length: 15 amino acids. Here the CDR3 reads CASSSPGQGWDEQYF. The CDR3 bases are TGTGCCAGCAGTTCACCGGGACAGGGTTGGGACGAGCAGTACTTC.

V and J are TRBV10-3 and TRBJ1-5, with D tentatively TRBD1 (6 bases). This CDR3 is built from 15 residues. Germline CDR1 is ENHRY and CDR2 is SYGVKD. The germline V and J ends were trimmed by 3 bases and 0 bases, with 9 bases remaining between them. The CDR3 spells CAISDGQTSNQPQHF. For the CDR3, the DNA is TGTGCCATCAGTGATGGACAGACTAGCAATCAGCCCCAGCATTTT.

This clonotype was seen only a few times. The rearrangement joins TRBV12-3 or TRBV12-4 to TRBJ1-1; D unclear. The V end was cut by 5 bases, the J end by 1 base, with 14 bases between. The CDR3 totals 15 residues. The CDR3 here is CASSPDRRSNTEAFF. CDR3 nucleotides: TGTGCCAGCAGTCCCGATAGAAGGTCGAACACTGAAGCTTTCTTT.

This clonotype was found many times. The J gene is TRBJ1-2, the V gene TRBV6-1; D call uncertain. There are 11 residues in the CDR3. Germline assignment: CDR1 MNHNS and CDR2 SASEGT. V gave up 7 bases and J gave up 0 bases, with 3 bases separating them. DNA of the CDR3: TGTGCCAGCAAGTCTAACTATGGCTACACCTTC. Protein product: CASKSNYGYTF.

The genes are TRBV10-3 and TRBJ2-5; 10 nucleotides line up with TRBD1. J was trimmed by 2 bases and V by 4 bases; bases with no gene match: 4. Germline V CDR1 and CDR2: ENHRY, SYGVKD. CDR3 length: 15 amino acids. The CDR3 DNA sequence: TGTGCCATCAGTGTGGGACAGGGGATTCAAGAGACCCAGTACTTC. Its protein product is CAISVGQGIQETQYF.

Here the CDR3 reads CASRGRVQSEKLFF. Written as DNA, the CDR3 is TGTGCCAGCAGGGGACGGGTGCAGTCCGAAAAACTGTTTTTT. V and J are TRBV12-3 or TRBV12-4 and TRBJ1-4; the D gene is possibly TRBD1 (5 bases). The CDR3 spans 14 residues. The germline V and J ends were trimmed by 6 bases and 8 bases, with 16 bases remaining between them.

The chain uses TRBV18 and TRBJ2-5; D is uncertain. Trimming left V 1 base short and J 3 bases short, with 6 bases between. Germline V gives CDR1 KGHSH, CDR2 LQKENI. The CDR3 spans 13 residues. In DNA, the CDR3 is TGTGCCAGCTCACCACGGCAGGAAGAGACCCAGTACTTC. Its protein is CASSPRQEETQYF.

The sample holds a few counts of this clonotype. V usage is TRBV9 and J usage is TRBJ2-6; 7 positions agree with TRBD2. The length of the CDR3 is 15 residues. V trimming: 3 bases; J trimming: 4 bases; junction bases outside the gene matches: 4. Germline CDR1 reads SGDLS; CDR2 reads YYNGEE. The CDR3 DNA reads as TGTGCCAGCAGCGAGGGAGGGACCGGGGCCAACGTCCTGACTTTC. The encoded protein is CASSEGGTGANVLTF.

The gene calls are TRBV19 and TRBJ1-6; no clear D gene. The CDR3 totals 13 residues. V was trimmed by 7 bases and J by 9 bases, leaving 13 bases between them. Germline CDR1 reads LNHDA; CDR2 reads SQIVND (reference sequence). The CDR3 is CASNPSVASPLHF. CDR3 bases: TGTGCCAGTAACCCTTCCGTGGCTTCACCCCTCCACTTT.

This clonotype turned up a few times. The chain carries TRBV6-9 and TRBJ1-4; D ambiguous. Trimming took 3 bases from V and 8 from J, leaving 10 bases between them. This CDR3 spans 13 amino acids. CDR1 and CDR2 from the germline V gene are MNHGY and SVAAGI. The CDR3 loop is CASSYRLNEKLFF. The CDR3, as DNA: TGTGCCAGCAGTTACCGACTGAACGAAAAACTGTTTTTT.

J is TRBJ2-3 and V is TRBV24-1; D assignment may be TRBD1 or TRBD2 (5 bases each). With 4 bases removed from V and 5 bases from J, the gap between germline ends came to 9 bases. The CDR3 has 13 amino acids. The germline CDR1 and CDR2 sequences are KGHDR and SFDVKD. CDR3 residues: CATSDGAKDTQYF. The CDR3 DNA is TGTGCCACCAGTGACGGGGCGAAAGATACGCAGTATTTT.

CDR3 protein: CASSQIPGGELFF. Written as DNA, the CDR3 is TGCGCCAGCAGCCAAATCCCCGGCGGGGAGCTGTTTTTT. This sequence joins TRBV5-1 and TRBJ2-2; D gene unclear. Germline lookup yields CDR1 SGHRS and CDR2 YFSETQ. The CDR3 covers 13 residues. V lost 4 bases, J lost 7 bases, and 11 bases lay in between.

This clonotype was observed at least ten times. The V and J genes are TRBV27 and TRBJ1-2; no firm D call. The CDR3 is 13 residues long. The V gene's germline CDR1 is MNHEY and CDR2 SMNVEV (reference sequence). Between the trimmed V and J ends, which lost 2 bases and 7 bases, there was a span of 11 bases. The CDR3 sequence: CASSLKEGFGYTF. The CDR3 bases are TGTGCCAGCAGTTTAAAGGAAGGGTTTGGCTACACCTTC.

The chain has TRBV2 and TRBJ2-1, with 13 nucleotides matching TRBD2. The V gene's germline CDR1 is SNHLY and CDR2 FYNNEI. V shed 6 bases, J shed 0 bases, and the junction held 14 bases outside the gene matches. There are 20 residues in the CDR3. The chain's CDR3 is CASSQPGLAGPTSSYNEQFF. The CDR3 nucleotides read TGTGCCAGCAGCCAGCCGGGACTAGCGGGACCTACGAGCTCCTACAATGAGCAGTTCTTC.

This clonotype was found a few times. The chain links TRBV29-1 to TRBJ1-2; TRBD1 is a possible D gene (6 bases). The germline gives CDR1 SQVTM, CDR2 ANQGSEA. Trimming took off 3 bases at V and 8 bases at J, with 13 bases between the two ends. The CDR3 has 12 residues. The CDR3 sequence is CSVEDSMWGYTF. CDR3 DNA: TGCAGCGTTGAGGACAGTATGTGGGGCTACACCTTC.

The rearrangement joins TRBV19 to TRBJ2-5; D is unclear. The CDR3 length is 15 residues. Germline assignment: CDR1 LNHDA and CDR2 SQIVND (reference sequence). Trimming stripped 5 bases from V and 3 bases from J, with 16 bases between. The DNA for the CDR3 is TGTGCCAGTAGTGAGCAACAACCAGGAGAAGAGACCCAGTACTTC. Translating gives CASSEQQPGEETQYF.

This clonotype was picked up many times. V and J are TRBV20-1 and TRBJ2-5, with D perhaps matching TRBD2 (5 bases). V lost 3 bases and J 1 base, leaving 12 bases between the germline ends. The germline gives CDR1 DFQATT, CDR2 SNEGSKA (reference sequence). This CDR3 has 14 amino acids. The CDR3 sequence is CSASPGIFQETQYF. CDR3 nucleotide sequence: TGCAGTGCTAGCCCCGGGATCTTCCAAGAGACCCAGTACTTC.

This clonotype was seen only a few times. This chain's CDR3 is CASSQAGTVFNEKLFF. The CDR3 DNA reads TGTGCCAGCAGTCAAGCCGGGACAGTTTTTAATGAAAAACTGTTTTTT. The chain couples TRBV12-3 or TRBV12-4 to TRBJ1-4; 7 positions agree with TRBD1. This CDR3 is 16 amino acids long. The V segment lost 5 bases and the J segment 4 bases; nucleotides outside the gene matches: 10.

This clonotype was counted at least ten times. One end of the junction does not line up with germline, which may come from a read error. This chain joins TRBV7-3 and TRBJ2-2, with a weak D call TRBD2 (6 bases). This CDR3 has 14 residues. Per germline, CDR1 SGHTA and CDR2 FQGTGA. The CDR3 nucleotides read TGTGCCAGCAGTACCGGCGGGAACTCCGGGGAGCTGTTTTTT. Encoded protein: CASSTGGNSGELFF.